Listed below are T cell receptor beta chains from one sample, sequenced in a study of monozygotic twins with inflammatory bowel disease. TCRdb reanalyzed the 5' RACE reads and collapses them to one entry per CDR3 protein, without DNA. The sample table sets out about 43,000 distinct CDR3 sequences. Sequenced input: blood. The receptors here all came from a human donor with ulcerative colitis or Crohn's disease, or a healthy co-twin of an affected twin (not recorded which). The CDR3 runs from the conserved cysteine through the conserved F or W. Clone size is shown for a subset of rows, as once, few, many or a class of expanded clone.

>TRBJ2-7|NA|TRBV4-2
CASSPAGGLYEQYF
>TRBJ1-4|NA|TRBV29-1
CSVYTRLSNEKLFF
>TRBJ2-7|NA|TRBV7-9
CASSVSTEEQYF
>TRBJ2-2|NA|TRBV27
CASSPLAGGPTGELFF
>TRBJ1-1|NA|TRBV18
CASSPRPDGNTEAFF
>TRBJ2-7|NA|TRBV5-5
CASSLVRGQGTYEQYF
>TRBJ1-5|NA|TRBV7-2
CASSLSRESNQPQHF
>TRBJ1-2|NA|TRBV28
CASSSDRDRNGYTF
>TRBJ1-4|NA|TRBV5-1
CASSPGSLGEKLFF
>TRBJ1-1|NA|TRBV29-1
CSPTRELNTEAFF
>TRBJ2-7|NA|TRBV5-1
CASSLQGAYEQYF
>TRBJ1-1|NA|TRBV20-1
CSTGTNTEAFF
>TRBJ2-7|NA|TRBV5-4
CASSFGRSRAYEQYF
>TRBJ2-6|NA|TRBV27
CASSPSYNSGANVLTF
>TRBJ2-1|NA|TRBV5-1
CASSRDTGSYNEQFF
>TRBJ2-2|NA|TRBV5-1
CASSLIQGLTGELFF
>TRBJ2-7|NA|TRBV20-1
CSAGPTGRMEQYF
>TRBJ2-3|NA|TRBV19
CASSNWGSGTDTQYF
>TRBJ2-5|medium-sized|TRBV10-3
CAIRVNSQETQYF
>TRBJ1-5|NA|TRBV5-1
CASKTTDSRDQPQHF
>TRBJ2-3|NA|TRBV7-2
CASSLTGTGATDTQYF
>TRBJ2-1|NA|TRBV7-8
CASSPSRRLNEQFF